Below, one TCR beta chain is given with its context. These data belong to a study of blood T cell repertoires in COVID-19. Study summary: From T cells, B-cell-depleted T cells, or PBMCs came the material, which was cDNA or gDNA.

The method was immunoSEQ multiplex PCR; TCRdb's version includes in-frame clones alone and lacks a portion of them. The sample includes some 290,000 clones, roughly 91% of them seen just once. CDR1 and CDR2 from the germline V gene are MDHEN and SYDVKM. The CDR3 has 15 amino acids. V lost 8 bases and J lost 7; bases outside the gene matches: 9. This TCR came from a woman aged 25 to 39 who had recovered from COVID-19. Source material: PBMCs or T cells enriched from blood (not recorded which). The rearrangement uses TRBV28 and TRBJ2-3, with 13 bases identical to TRBD2. CDR3 DNA: TGTGCCAGCGGCCTGGGACTAGCGGGACTAAATACGCAGTATTTT. As protein: CASGLGLAGLNTQYF.